These T cell receptor beta chains were read from a single sample in a study of CD8+CD57+ T cells in acquired aplastic anemia. TCRdb redid the calling of the reads with MiXCR, one entry per CDR3 protein. The data show about 220,000 distinct CDR3 sequences, around 32% seen once. Sequencing was done on a sample of sorted CD4+, CD8+, or CD8+CD57+ T cells (not recorded which) from PBMCs. Source of these receptors: a human donor in good health, serving as a control. The CDR3 runs from the conserved cysteine through the conserved F or W. Fields, in order: V gene, J gene, clone size, D gene, CDR3 DNA, CDR3 protein. The D gene is left open where the match is weak. A clone size is listed for some rows: how often the clone was seen (once, few, many), or a class if it is expanded.

TRBV12-3/TRBV12-4	TRBJ2-5	few	NA	TGTGCCAGCAGTCTGAGGTGGGCAGGGATGGAGATAGAGACCCAGTACTTC	CASSLRWAGMEIETQYF
TRBV5-8	TRBJ1-1	many	NA	TGTGCCAGCAGCTTGGTGTACGGGGGAGGTACTGAAGCTTTCTTT	CASSLVYGGGTEAFF
TRBV5-1	TRBJ2-5	NA	TRBD1	TGCGCCAGCAGTTCGGGGACAGGGGGTGTCGAGACCCAGTACTTC	CASSSGTGGVETQYF
TRBV30	TRBJ1-2	few	NA	TGTGCCTGGATCCCGGTAGCTAACTATGGCTACACCTTC	CAWIPVANYGYTF
TRBV5-1	TRBJ2-6	few	NA	TGCGCCAGCAGCTTAGGGTACACTGGGGCCAACGTCCTGACTTTC	CASSLGYTGANVLTF
TRBV15	TRBJ1-2	NA	NA	TGTGCCACCACCCGGGACTATGGCTACACCTTC	CATTRDYGYTF
TRBV5-1	TRBJ1-2	many	NA	TGCGCCAGCAGCCCCACGTGGACACATAACTATGGCTACACCTTC	CASSPTWTHNYGYTF
TRBV12-3/TRBV12-4	TRBJ1-5	NA	NA	TGTGCCAGCAGTTTAACGGGTCAGCCCCAGCATTTT	CASSLTGQPQHF
TRBV6-1	TRBJ2-7	many	NA	TGTGCCAGCAGTGGGGCAGCCTACGAGCAGTACTTC	CASSGAAYEQYF
TRBV10-3	TRBJ1-1	once	NA	TGTGCCATCAGCCGGGAGAACACTGAAGCTTTCTTT	CAISRENTEAFF
TRBV20-1	TRBJ1-5	many	NA	TGCAGTGCTAGAGTGGCTAGCAATCAGCCCCAGCATTTT	CSARVASNQPQHF
TRBV29-1	TRBJ1-2	many	TRBD1	TGCAGCGTTGAAGAAGGGCCAGGACAGGGGATGGATGGCTACACCTTC	CSVEEGPGQGMDGYTF
TRBV2	TRBJ2-5	NA	TRBD2	TGTGCCAGCAGTTTGGGCCGGGGGGACCAAGGGACCCAGTACTTC	CASSLGRGDQGTQYF
TRBV24-1	TRBJ2-7	NA	NA	TGTGCCACCAGTGATTTGGCCGGAAACGAGCAGTACTTC	CATSDLAGNEQYF
TRBV19	TRBJ1-1	NA	TRBD1	TGTGCCAGTAGTGAAACCGGGACAGGAAACACTGAAGCTTTCTTT	CASSETGTGNTEAFF
TRBV19	TRBJ2-5	NA	NA	TGTGCCAGTAGTAATGGGCGGCGGTCCCAAGAGACCCAGTACTTC	CASSNGRRSQETQYF